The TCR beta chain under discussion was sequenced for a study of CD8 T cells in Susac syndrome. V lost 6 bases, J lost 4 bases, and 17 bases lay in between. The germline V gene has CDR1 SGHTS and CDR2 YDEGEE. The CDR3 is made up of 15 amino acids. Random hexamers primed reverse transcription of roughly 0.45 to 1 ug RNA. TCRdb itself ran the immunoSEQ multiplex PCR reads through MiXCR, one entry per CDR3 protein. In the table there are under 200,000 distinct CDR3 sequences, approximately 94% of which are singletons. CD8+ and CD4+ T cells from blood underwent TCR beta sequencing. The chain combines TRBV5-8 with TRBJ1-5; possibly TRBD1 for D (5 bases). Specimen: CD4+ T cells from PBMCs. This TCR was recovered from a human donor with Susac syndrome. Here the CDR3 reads CASTIYRGFNQPQHF. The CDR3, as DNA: TGTGCCAGCACCATATACCGGGGGTTTAATCAGCCCCAGCATTTT.